The clone carrying this T cell receptor beta chain was counted between two and nine times. CDR3 length: 12 residues. Germline assignment: CDR1 SQVTM and CDR2 ANQGSEA. V was cut by 4 bases and J by 8 bases, with 14 bases left in between. This entry comes from a study of blood T cell repertoires in COVID-19. For the study at large: Specimens from acute and convalescent COVID-19 originated in the United States, Italy and Spain. The analysed material was cDNA or gDNA that came from T cells, B-cell-depleted T cells, or PBMCs.

Study processing details: Quantification of nucleated cells was approximated via reference gene primer amplification. Here immunoSEQ multiplex PCR was the method, and the copy in TCRdb shows in-frame clones only, minus some. Clone size and V and J calls were adopted from that table, with D and trimming inferred from the DNA. The sample holds 93,000 or so clones, over 75% seen once. The source is a human donor in a cohort sampled during active or convalescent COVID-19. Sequenced: peripheral blood. The rearrangement joins TRBV29-1 to TRBJ1-2, with a possible D match to TRBD1 (5 bases). The CDR3 sequence: CSVGARESGYTF. In DNA form, the CDR3 reads TGCAGCGTTGGTGCCAGGGAAAGCGGCTACACCTTC.